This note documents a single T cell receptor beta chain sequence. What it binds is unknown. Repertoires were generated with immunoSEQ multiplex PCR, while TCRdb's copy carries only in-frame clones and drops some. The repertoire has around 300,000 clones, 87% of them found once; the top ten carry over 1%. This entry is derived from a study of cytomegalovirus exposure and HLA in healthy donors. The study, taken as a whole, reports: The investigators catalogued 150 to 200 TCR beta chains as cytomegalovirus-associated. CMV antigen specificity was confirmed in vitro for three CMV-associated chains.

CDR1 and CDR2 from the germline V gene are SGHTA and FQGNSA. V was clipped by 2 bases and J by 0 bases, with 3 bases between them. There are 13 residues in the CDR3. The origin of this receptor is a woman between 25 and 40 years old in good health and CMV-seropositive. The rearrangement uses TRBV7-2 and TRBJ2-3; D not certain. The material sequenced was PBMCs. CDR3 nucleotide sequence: TGTGCCAGCAGCTTATTGAGCACAGATACGCAGTATTTT. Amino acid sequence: CASSLLSTDTQYF.